This T cell receptor beta chain appears in the sequencing data of a study of shared clonotypes between healthy human individuals. In the case of this clone: No antigen is known for it.

Using immunoSEQ multiplex PCR, the repertoire was profiled, and TCRdb retains in-frame clones only, with some absent. The sample has 2 million to 3 million clones; 80% to 95% are singletons. Study-wide points: Clonotypes not shared had lower generation probabilities than those common to all four donors.

The origin of this receptor is a man aged 18-30 years in good health. Some clones in this sample may be carry-over from other donors' samples. Sequenced input: naive CD4+ T cells from PBMCs. Subset of the sample: CD45RA+ positively selected.

The CDR3 loop reads CASSGPLTSSTDTQYF. CDR3 nucleotide sequence: TGTGCCAGCAGTGGACCGCTTACGTCTAGCACAGATACGCAGTATTTT. The gene calls are TRBV6-1 and TRBJ2-3; the D is unclear. V lost 4 bases, J lost 0 bases, and 14 bases lay in between. This CDR3 region has 16 residues. Germline V CDR1 and CDR2: MNHNS, SASEGT.